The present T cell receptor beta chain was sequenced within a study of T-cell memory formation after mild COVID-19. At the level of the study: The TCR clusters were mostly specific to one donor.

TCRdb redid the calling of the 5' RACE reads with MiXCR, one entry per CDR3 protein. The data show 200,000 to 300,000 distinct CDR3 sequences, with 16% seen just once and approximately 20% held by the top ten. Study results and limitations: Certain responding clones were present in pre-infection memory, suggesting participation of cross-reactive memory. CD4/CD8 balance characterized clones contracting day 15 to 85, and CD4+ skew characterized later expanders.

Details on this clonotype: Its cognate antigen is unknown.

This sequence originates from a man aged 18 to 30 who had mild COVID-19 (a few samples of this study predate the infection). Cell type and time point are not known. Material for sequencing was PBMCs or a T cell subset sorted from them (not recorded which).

The CDR3 spells CSARTDLGEQYV. CDR3 nucleotides: TGCAGTGCTCGGACAGATCTTGGCGAGCAGTACGTC. The chain links TRBV20-1 to TRBJ2-7; D possibly corresponds to TRBD1 (6 bases). V lost 5 bases to trimming and J lost 6 bases, with 14 bases between them. Germline V gene lookup returns CDR1 DFQATT and CDR2 SNEGSKA (reference sequence). The CDR3 runs 12 residues.